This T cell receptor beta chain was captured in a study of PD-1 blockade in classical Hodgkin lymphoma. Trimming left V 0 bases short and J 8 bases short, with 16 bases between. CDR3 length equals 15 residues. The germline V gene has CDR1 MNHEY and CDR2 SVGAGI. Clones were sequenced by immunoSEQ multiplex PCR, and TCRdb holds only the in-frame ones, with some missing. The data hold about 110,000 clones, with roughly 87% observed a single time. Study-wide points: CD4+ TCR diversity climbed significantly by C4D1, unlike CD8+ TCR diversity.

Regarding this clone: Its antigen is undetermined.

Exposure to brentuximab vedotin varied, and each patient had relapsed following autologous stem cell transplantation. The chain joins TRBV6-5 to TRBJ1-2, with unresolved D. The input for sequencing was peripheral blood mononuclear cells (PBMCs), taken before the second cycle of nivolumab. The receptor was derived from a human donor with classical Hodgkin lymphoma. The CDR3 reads CASSYSESEASGYTF. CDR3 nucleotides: TGTGCCAGCAGTTACTCGGAATCTGAAGCGTCGGGCTACACCTTC.